Listed here are 6 T cell receptor beta chains from one sample, sequenced in a study of shared clonotypes between healthy human individuals. TCRdb's table, derived via immunoSEQ multiplex PCR, lists solely in-frame clones and lacks some. This sample has roughly 2 million clones; 90% to 97% occur once, and the top ten carry less than 0.15%. The sample was naive CD4+ T cells sorted from blood. The subset was: CD45RA+ positively selected. The receptors shown here come from a man younger than 35 in good health.

V and J are TRBV4-3 and TRBJ1-2; D is uncertain. V lost 0 bases and J 4 bases, leaving 15 bases between the germline ends. The CDR3 is 16 amino acids. CDR1 is LGHNA, CDR2 YSLEER, per germline. The CDR3 loop reads CASSQDRATAAYGYTF. DNA of the CDR3: TGCGCCAGCAGCCAAGATCGCGCAACTGCGGCCTATGGCTACACCTTC.

CDR3 loop: CASRALAGAYNEQFF. CDR3 nucleotide sequence: TGTGCCAGCAGGGCACTGGCGGGGGCTTACAATGAGCAGTTCTTC. V is TRBV6-5 and J is TRBJ2-1; perhaps TRBD2 as D (7 bases). Germline V CDR1 and CDR2: MNHEY, SVGAGI. V was cut by 6 bases and J by 4 bases, with 16 bases left in between. This CDR3 has 15 amino acids.

This chain joins TRBV27 and TRBJ1-4; D unclear. Germline lookup yields CDR1 MNHEY and CDR2 SMNVEV (reference sequence). Trimming left V 4 bases short and J 4 bases short, with 10 bases between. The CDR3 has 14 amino acids. CDR3 in amino acids: CASSSVLGNEKLFF. The DNA for the CDR3 is TGTGCCAGCAGTTCGGTTTTAGGTAATGAAAAACTGTTTTTT.

The V gene is TRBV7-2, the J gene TRBJ1-2; TRBD1 aligns across 8 bases. After removal of 5 bases from V and 7 bases from J, the junction contained 9 bases not matched to a gene. Germline loops: CDR1 SGHTA, CDR2 FQGNSA. This CDR3 spans 14 amino acids. For the CDR3, the DNA is TGTGCCAGCAGCCCTGACAGGGGAAGGGTTGGCTACACCTTC. It specifies CASSPDRGRVGYTF. The complete variable domain, with remaining parts taken from reference TRBV7-2 and TRBJ1-2, reads GAGVSQSPSNKVTEKGKDVELRCDPISGHTALYWYRQSLGQGLEFLIYFQGNSAPDKSGLPSDRFSAERTGGSVSTLTIQRTQQEDSAVYLCASSPDRGRVGYTFGSGTRLTVV.

V usage is TRBV10-3 and J usage is TRBJ2-5; 9 positions agree with TRBD1. Trimming removed 0 bases from V and 0 bases from J; junction bases left unmatched: 5. This CDR3 contains 17 residues. Per the germline V gene, CDR1 is ENHRY and CDR2 is SYGVKD. The CDR3 here is CAISESLTGGNQETQYF. CDR3 bases: TGTGCCATCAGTGAGTCGCTGACAGGGGGAAACCAAGAGACCCAGTACTTC.

Comments on this clone: Other DNA sequences within the sample encode an identical CDR3. J is TRBJ2-2 and V is TRBV29-1; TRBD1 agrees at 11 bases. Germline V gene lookup returns CDR1 SQVTM and CDR2 ANQGSEA. The ends lost 6 bases at V and 4 bases at J; junction bases unmatched: 4. This CDR3 comprises 14 residues. CDR3 protein: CSVRTGGSTGELFF. The CDR3 DNA reads as TGCAGCGTACGGACAGGGGGCAGCACCGGGGAGCTGTTTTTT.